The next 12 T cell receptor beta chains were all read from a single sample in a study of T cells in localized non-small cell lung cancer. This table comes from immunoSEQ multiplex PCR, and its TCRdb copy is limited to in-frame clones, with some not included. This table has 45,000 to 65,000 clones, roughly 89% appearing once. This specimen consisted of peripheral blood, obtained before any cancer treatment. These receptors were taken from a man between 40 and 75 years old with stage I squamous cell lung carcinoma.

This CDR3 is CASSEGFEQYF. The CDR3 DNA follows: TGTGCCAGCAGTGAGGGCTTCGAGCAGTACTTC. J is TRBJ2-7 and V is TRBV6-5, with D maybe TRBD2 (5 bases). V was trimmed by 5 bases and J by 6 bases, leaving 8 bases between them. CDR1 and CDR2 (germline): MNHEY, SVGAGI. The CDR3 is 11 amino acids.

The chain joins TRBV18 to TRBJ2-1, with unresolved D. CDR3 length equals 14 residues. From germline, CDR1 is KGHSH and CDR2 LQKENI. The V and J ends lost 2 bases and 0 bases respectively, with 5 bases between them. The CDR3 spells CASSPGGSYNEQFF. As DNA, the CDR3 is TGTGCCAGCTCACCAGGTGGCTCCTACAATGAGCAGTTCTTC.

The CDR3 spells CASSVAGGNEKLFF. The CDR3 region has the DNA TGTGCCAGCAGTGTGGCAGGGGGAAACGAAAAACTGTTTTTT. The J gene is TRBJ1-4, the V gene TRBV6-1; 7 nucleotides match TRBD1. The CDR3 is 14 amino acids. V lost 4 bases to trimming and J lost 8 bases; unmatched junction nucleotides: 7. Germline V lookup: CDR1 MNHNS, CDR2 SASEGT.

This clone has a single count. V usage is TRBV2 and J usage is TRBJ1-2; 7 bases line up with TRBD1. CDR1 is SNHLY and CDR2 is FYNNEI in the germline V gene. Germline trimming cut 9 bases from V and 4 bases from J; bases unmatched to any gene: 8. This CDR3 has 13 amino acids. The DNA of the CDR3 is TGTGCCAGGGGGGACAGCTCGGTCTATGGCTACACCTTC. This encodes CARGDSSVYGYTF. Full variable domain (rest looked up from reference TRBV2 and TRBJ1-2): EPEVTQTPSHQVTQMGQEVILRCVPISNHLYFYWYRQILGQKVEFLVSFYNNEISEKSEIFDDQFSVERPDGSNFTLKIRSTKLEDSAMYFCARGDSSVYGYTFGSGTRLTVV.

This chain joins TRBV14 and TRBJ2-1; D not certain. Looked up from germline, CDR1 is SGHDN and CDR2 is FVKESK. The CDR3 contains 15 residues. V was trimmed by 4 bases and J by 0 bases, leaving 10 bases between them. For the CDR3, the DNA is TGTGCCAGCAGCCTGACCTTGAGCTCCTACAATGAGCAGTTCTTC. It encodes CASSLTLSSYNEQFF.

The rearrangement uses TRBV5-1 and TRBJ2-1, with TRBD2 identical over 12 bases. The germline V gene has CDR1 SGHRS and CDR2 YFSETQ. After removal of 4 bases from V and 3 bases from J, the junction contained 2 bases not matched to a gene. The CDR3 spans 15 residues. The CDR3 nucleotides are TGCGCCAGCAGCACACTAGCGGGAGGCTACAATGAGCAGTTCTTC. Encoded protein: CASSTLAGGYNEQFF.

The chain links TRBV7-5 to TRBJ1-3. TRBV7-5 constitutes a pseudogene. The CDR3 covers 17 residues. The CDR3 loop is CARSLTADANSGNTIYF. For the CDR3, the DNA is TGTGCCAGAAGCCTAACCGCCGACGCCAACTCTGGAAACACCATATATTTT.

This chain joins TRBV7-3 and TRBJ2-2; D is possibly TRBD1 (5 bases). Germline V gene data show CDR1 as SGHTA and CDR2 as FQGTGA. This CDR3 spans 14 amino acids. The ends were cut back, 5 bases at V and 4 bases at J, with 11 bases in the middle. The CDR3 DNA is TGTGCCAGCAGCCTCCCAGGGTTCACCGGGGAGCTGTTTTTT. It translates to CASSLPGFTGELFF.

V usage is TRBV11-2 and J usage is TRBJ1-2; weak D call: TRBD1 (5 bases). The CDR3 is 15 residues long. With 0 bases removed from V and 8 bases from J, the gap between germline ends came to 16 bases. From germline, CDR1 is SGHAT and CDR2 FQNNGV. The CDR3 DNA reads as TGTGCCAGCAGCTTAGATCTGAGGGGCACGGGAGGCTACACCTTC. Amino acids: CASSLDLRGTGGYTF.

The CDR3 DNA sequence: TGTGCCAGCAGCTTAGGACTAGCGGGATGGATTCCCTACGAGCAGTACTTC. The encoded protein is CASSLGLAGWIPYEQYF. The genes are TRBV7-2 and TRBJ2-7; TRBD2 aligns across 11 bases. The germline gives CDR1 SGHTA, CDR2 FQGNSA. The CDR3 consists of 17 residues. Germline trimming cut 1 base from V and 2 bases from J; bases unmatched to any gene: 7.

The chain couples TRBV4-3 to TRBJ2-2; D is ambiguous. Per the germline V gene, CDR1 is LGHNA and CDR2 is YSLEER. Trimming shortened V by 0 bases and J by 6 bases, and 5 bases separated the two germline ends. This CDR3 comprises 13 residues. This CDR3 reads CASSQDLAGELFF. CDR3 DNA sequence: TGCGCCAGCAGCCAAGATCTAGCCGGGGAGCTGTTTTTT.

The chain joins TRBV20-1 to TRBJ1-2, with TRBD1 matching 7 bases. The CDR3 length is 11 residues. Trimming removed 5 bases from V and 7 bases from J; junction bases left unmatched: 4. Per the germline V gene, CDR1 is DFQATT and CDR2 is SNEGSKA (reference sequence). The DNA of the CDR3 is TGCAGTGCTCCGGGGACAGCTGGCTACACCTTC. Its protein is CSAPGTAGYTF.